These T cell receptor beta chains were read from a single sample in a study of shared clonotypes between healthy human individuals. The data were produced by immunoSEQ multiplex PCR, yet TCRdb's version contains in-frame clones alone and is incomplete. The sample lists about a million clones, around 76% occurring once. Sequencing was performed on memory CD4+ T cells sorted from blood. The receptors shown here come from a man aged 18 to 29 in good health. CDR3s include the opening cysteine and the closing phenylalanine or tryptophan.

J gene | V gene | CDR3 protein
TRBJ1-1 | TRBV30 | CAWSPYTSTEAFF
TRBJ2-5 | TRBV5-1 | CASRTQETQYF
TRBJ1-5 | TRBV4-2 | CASSQDRTDQPQHF
TRBJ1-1 | TRBV5-5 | CASSPLQGVGGTEAFF
TRBJ2-7 | TRBV18 | CASSQPPGGEVQYF
TRBJ1-2 | TRBV2 | CATQKGQGAYGYTF
TRBJ2-5 | TRBV7-3 | CASSSGQPKETQYF
TRBJ2-1 | TRBV10-3 | CAISENRGLVDEQFF
TRBJ1-1 | TRBV29-1 | CSTHRMSLRDRARAFF
TRBJ2-2 | TRBV2 | CASTLAGAPTGELFF
TRBJ2-1 | TRBV6-1 | CASSAQGDEQFF
TRBJ1-1 | TRBV4-1 | CASSPHSWDSENTEAFF
TRBJ2-7 | TRBV10-3 | CAIAGGLSYEQYF
TRBJ2-3 | TRBV18 | CASSPPVQSDTQYF